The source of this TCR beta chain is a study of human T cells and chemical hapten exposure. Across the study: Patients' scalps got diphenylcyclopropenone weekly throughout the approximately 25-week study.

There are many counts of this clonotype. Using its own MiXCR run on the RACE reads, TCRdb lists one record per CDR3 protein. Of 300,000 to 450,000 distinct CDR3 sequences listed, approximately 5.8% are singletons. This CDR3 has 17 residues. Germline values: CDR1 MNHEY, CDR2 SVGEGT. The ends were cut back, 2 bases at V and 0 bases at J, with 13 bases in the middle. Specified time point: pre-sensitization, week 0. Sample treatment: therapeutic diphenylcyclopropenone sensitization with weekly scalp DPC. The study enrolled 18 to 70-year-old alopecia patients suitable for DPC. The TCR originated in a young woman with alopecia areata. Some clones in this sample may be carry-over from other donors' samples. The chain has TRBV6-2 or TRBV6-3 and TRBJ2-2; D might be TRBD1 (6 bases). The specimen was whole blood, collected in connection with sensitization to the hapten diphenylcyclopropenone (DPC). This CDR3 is CASSYPSEGANTGELFF. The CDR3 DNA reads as TGTGCCAGCAGTTACCCTTCCGAGGGGGCGAACACCGGGGAGCTGTTTTTT.